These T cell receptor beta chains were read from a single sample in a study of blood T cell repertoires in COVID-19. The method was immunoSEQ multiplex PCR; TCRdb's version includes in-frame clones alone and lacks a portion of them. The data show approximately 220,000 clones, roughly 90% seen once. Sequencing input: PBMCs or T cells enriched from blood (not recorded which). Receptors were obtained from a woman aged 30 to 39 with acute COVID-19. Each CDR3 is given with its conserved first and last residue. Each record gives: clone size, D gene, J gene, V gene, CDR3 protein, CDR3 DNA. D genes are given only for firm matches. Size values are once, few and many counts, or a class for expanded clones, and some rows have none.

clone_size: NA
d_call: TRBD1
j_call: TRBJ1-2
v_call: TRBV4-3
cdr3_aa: CASSLGQATNYGYTF
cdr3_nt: TGCGCCAGCAGCTTGGGACAGGCCACCAACTATGGCTACACCTTC

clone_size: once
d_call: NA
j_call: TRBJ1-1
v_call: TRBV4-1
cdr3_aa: CASSQDPGSNTEAFF
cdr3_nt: TGCGCCAGCAGCCAAGATCCGGGATCGAACACTGAAGCTTTCTTT

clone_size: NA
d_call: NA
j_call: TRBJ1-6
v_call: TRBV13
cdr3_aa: CASSLGAGHHSPLHF
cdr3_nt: TGTGCCAGCAGCTTAGGCGCAGGTCATCATTCACCCCTCCACTTT

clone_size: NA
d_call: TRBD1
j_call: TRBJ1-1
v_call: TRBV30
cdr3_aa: CAWSGQGAKAFF
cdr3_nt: TGTGCCTGGAGTGGTCAGGGGGCAAAAGCTTTCTTT

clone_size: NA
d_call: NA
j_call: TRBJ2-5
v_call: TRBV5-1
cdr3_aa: CASSLAAGKETQYF
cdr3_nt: TGCGCCAGCAGCTTGGCGGCAGGTAAAGAGACCCAGTACTTC

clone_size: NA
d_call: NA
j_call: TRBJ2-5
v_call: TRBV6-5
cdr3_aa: CASSSQTLTPQETQYF
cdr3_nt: TGTGCCAGCAGTTCCCAGACACTCACCCCGCAAGAGACCCAGTACTTC

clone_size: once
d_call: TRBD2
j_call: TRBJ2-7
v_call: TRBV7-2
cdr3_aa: CASSLERGGTYEQYF
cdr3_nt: TGTGCCAGCAGCTTAGAACGGGGGGGGACCTACGAGCAGTACTTC

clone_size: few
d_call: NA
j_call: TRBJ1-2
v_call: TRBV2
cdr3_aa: CASRTGALLNYGYTF
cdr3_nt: TGTGCCAGCAGGACAGGAGCCCTCCTTAACTATGGCTACACCTTC

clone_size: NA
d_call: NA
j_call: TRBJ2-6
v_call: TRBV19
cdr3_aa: CASRRDSGANVLTF
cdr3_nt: TGTGCCAGCAGACGGGACTCTGGGGCCAACGTCCTGACTTTC

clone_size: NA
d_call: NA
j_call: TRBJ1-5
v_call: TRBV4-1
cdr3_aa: CASSQSHSASGNQPQHF
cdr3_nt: TGCGCCAGCAGCCAAAGTCATAGTGCTTCGGGCAATCAGCCCCAGCATTTT

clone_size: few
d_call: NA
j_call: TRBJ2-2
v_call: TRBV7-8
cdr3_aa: CASSLARLGAGALTGELFF
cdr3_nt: TGTGCCAGCAGCTTAGCCCGCCTTGGTGCGGGGGCTCTAACCGGGGAGCTGTTTTTT

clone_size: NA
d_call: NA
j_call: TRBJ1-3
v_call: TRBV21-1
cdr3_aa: CASSKPNGGLAGNTIYF
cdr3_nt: TGTGCCAGCAGCAAACCCAACGGGGGGCTCGCTGGAAACACCATATATTTT

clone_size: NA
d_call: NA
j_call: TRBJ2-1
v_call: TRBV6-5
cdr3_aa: CASRTGNEQFF
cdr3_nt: TGTGCCAGCAGGACAGGCAATGAGCAGTTCTTC

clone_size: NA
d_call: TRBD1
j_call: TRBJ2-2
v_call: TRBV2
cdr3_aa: CASSEASRGQGANTGELFF
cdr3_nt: TGTGCCAGCAGTGAAGCGTCGAGGGGTCAGGGGGCGAACACCGGGGAGCTGTTTTTT

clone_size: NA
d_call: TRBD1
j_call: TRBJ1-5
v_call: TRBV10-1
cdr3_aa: CASSEDRGNQPQHF
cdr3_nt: TGCGCCAGCAGTGAGGACAGGGGGAATCAGCCCCAGCATTTT

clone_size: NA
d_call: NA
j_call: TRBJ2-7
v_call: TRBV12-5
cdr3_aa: CASGLTDAWYEQYF
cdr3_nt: TGTGCTAGTGGTTTGACAGACGCATGGTACGAGCAGTACTTC

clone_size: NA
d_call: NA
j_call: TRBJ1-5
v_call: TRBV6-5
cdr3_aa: CASSYAEGDQPQHF
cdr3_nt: TGTGCCAGCAGTTACGCGGAGGGCGATCAGCCCCAGCATTTT

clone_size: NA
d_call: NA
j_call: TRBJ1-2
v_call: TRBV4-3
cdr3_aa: CASSPDGQHHLGYTF
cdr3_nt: TGCGCCAGCAGCCCAGACGGACAGCACCACCTAGGCTACACCTTC

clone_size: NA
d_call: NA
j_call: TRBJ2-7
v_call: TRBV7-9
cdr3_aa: CASSTGVRSYEQYF
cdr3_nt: TGTGCCAGCAGTACGGGGGTCCGTTCCTACGAGCAGTACTTC

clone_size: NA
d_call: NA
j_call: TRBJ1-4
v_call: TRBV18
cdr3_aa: CASSPEGRGGEKLFF
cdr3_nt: TGTGCCAGCTCACCGGAGGGAAGGGGTGGTGAAAAACTGTTTTTT

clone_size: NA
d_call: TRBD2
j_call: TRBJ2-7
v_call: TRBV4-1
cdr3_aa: CASSQGWTSSEQYF
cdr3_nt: TGCGCCAGCAGCCAAGGCTGGACTAGTTCCGAGCAGTACTTC

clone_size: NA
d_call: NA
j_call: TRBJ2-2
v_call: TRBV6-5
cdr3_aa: CASSHSGTLNRELFF
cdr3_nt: TGTGCCAGCAGCCACTCCGGGACTTTAAACCGGGAGCTGTTTTTT

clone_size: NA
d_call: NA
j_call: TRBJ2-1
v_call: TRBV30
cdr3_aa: CAWSRGASYNEQFF
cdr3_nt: TGTGCCTGGAGTCGTGGGGCCTCCTACAATGAGCAGTTCTTC

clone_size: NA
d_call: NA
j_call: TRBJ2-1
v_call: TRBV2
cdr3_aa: CASQKGVPYNEQFF
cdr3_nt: TGTGCCAGCCAAAAGGGGGTACCCTACAATGAGCAGTTCTTC

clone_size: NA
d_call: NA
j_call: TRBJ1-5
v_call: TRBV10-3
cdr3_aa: CAISPREENQPQHF
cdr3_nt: TGTGCCATCAGTCCCCGCGAGGAGAATCAGCCCCAGCATTTT

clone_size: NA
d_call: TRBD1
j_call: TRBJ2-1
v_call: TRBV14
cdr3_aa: CASSQPVGQGAGEQFF
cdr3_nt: TGTGCCAGCAGCCAACCGGTCGGACAGGGGGCGGGTGAGCAGTTCTTC

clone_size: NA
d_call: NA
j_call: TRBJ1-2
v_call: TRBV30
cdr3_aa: CAWDRWEESYGYTF
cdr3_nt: TGTGCCTGGGACCGTTGGGAGGAGAGCTATGGCTACACCTTC

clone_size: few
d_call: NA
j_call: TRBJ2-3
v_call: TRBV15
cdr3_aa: CATSRLTDTQYF
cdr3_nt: TGTGCCACCAGCCGACTCACAGATACGCAGTATTTT